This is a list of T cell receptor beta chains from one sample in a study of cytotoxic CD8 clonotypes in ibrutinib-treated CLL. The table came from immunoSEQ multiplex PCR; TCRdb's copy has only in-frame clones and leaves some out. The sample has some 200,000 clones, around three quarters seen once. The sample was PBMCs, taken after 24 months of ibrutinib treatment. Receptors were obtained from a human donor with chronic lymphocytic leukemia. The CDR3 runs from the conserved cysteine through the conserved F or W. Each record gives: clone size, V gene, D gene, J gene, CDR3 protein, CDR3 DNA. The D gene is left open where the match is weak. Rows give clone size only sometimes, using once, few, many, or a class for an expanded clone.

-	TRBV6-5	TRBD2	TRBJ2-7	CASSPWASGYEQYF	TGTGCCAGCAGCCCGTGGGCTAGCGGATACGAGCAGTACTTC
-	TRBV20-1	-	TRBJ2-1	CSASYREQFF	TGCAGTGCTAGTTATCGGGAGCAGTTCTTC
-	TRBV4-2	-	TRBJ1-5	CASSQDWGNQPQHF	TGTGCCAGCAGCCAAGATTGGGGCAATCAGCCCCAGCATTTT
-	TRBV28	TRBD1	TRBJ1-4	CASSSPGQNEKLFF	TGTGCCAGCAGTTCCCCGGGACAGAATGAAAAACTGTTTTTT
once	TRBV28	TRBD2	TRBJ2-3	CASSRTSGLTDTQYF	TGTGCCAGCAGTCGGACTAGCGGGCTAACAGATACGCAGTATTTT
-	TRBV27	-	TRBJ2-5	CASSFIGSRSETQYF	TGTGCCAGCAGTTTCATAGGGTCCCGGAGCGAGACCCAGTACTTC
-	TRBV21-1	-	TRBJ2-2	CASSNRDLAGTNTGELFF	TGTGCCAGCAGCAATAGGGACTTGGCAGGAACGAACACCGGGGAGCTGTTTTTT
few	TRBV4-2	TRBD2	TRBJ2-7	CASSQDGLAGDGEQYF	TGTGCCAGCAGCCAAGACGGACTAGCGGGAGACGGGGAGCAGTACTTC
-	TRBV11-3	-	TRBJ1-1	CASSLDDHTKAFF	TGTGCCAGCAGCTTAGATGACCACACCAAAGCTTTCTTT
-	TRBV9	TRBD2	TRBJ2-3	CASSVGGGSTHTQYF	TGTGCCAGCAGCGTAGGTGGCGGGAGTACTCATACGCAGTATTTT
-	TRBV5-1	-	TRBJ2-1	CASSLDADQGNNEQFF	TGCGCCAGCAGCTTGGACGCGGACCAGGGGAACAATGAGCAGTTCTTC
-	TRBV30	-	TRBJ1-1	CAWSVAGSAFF	TGTGCCTGGAGTGTAGCAGGGTCGGCTTTCTTT
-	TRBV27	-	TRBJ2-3	CASSSLGTTYGDTQYF	TGTGCCAGCAGTTCCCTCGGGACGACCTACGGAGATACGCAGTATTTT
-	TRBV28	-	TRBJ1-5	CASRGSLRQPQHF	TGTGCCAGCAGGGGTTCTCTACGACAGCCCCAGCATTTT
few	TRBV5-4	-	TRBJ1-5	CASSEGRGSSMPQHF	TGTGCCAGCAGCGAGGGGCGTGGCAGTTCCATGCCCCAGCATTTT
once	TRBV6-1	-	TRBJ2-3	CASSEASKGQDTQYF	TGTGCCAGCAGTGAAGCATCGAAGGGTCAAGATACGCAGTATTTT
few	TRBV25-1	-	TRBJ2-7	CASTPRRAREQYF	TGTGCCAGCACTCCCCGGAGGGCTAGGGAGCAGTACTTC
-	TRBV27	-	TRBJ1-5	CASSFQPNGNQPQHF	TGTGCCAGCAGTTTCCAACCCAACGGCAATCAGCCCCAGCATTTT
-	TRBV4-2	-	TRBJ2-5	CASSPLDSLFQETQYF	TGTGCCAGCAGCCCACTGGACAGCCTTTTCCAAGAGACCCAGTACTTC
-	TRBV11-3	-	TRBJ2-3	CASSLDTSGVSTDTQYF	TGTGCCAGCAGCTTAGATACGTCCGGGGTCAGCACAGATACGCAGTATTTT
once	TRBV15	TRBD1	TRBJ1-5	CATSKPGQGASQPQHF	TGTGCCACCAGCAAGCCGGGACAGGGGGCGAGTCAGCCCCAGCATTTT
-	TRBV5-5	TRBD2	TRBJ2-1	CASSLGPSGRAGNEQFF	TGTGCCAGCAGCTTGGGTCCTAGCGGGAGGGCCGGGAATGAGCAGTTCTTC
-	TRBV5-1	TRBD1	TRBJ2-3	CASSLGQGVTDTQYF	TGCGCCAGCAGCTTAGGACAGGGGGTAACAGATACGCAGTATTTT
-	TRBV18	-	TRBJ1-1	CASSLESNTEAFF	TGTGCCAGCTCACTAGAATCTAACACTGAAGCTTTCTTT
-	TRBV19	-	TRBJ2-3	CASTPLATSTDTQYF	TGTGCCAGTACCCCCCTTGCGACTAGCACAGATACGCAGTATTTT
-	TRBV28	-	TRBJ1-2	CASTDRESYGYTF	TGTGCCAGCACCGATCGAGAGTCCTATGGCTACACCTTC
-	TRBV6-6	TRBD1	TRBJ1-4	CASSDQGGSKLFF	TGTGCCAGCAGTGATCAGGGGGGGAGTAAACTGTTTTTT
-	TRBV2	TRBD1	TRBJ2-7	CASSGTGGRYEQYF	TGTGCCAGCAGCGGGACAGGGGGTCGGTACGAGCAGTACTTC
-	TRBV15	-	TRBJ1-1	CATSRDNRAGWNTEAFF	TGTGCCACCAGCAGAGATAATCGGGCAGGGTGGAACACTGAAGCTTTCTTT
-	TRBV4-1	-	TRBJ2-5	CASTTGANQETQYF	TGCGCCAGCACCACGGGGGCTAACCAAGAGACCCAGTACTTC
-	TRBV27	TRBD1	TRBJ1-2	CASRALDRGNYGYTF	TGTGCCAGCAGGGCCCTCGACAGGGGGAACTATGGCTACACCTTC
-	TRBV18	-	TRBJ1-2	CASSPSGGAWGYTF	TGTGCCAGCTCACCTTCGGGGGGCGCGTGGGGCTACACCTTC
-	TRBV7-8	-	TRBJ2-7	CASSTSYEQYF	TGTGCCAGCAGCACAAGCTACGAGCAGTACTTC
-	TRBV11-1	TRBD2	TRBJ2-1	CASSFSVRTSETAQFF	TGTGCCAGCAGCTTCTCGGTTAGGACTAGCGAGACTGCGCAGTTCTTC
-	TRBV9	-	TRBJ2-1	CASSPSGSIHEQFF	TGTGCCAGCAGCCCCTCTGGGTCCATCCATGAGCAGTTCTTC
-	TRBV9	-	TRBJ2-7	CASSPRPSVGYEQYF	TGTGCCAGCAGCCCCAGGCCGAGCGTAGGCTACGAGCAGTACTTC
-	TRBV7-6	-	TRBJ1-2	CASSFPGIDGYTF	TGTGCCAGCAGCTTTCCGGGAATCGATGGCTACACCTTC
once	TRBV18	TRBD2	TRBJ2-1	CASSPTSGRYNEQFF	TGTGCCAGCTCGCCGACTAGCGGGCGATACAATGAGCAGTTCTTC
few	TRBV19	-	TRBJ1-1	CASSIDVGRMNTEAFF	TGTGCCAGTAGTATAGATGTAGGCAGGATGAACACTGAAGCTTTCTTT
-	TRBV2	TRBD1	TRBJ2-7	CASRGDRRSYEQYF	TGTGCCAGCAGGGGGGACAGGCGCTCCTACGAGCAGTACTTC
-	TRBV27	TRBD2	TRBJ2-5	CASSSAGGKYQETQYF	TGTGCCAGCAGCTCAGCGGGAGGAAAGTACCAAGAGACCCAGTACTTC
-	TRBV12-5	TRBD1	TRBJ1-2	CASGPAGTGKLYGYTF	TGTGCTAGTGGCCCAGCCGGGACAGGGAAACTCTATGGCTACACCTTC
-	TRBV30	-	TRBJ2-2	CALMVETGELFF	TGTGCCCTAATGGTTGAAACCGGGGAGCTGTTTTTT
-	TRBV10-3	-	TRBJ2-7	CAISEGRNSYEQYF	TGTGCCATCAGTGAGGGCAGGAACTCCTACGAGCAGTACTTC
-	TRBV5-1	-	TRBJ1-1	CASSVRVNTEAFF	TGCGCCAGCAGCGTCAGAGTGAACACTGAAGCTTTCTTT
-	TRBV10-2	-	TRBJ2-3	CASRRTGSTDTQYF	TGCGCCAGCAGGCGAACCGGTTCTACAGATACGCAGTATTTT
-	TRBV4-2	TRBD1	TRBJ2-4	CASSQAGQGENIQYF	TGTGCCAGCAGCCAGGCGGGACAGGGAGAAAACATTCAGTACTTC
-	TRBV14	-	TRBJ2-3	CASSLRHRRSTDTQYF	TGTGCCAGCAGCCTCAGACACAGGAGAAGCACAGATACGCAGTATTTT
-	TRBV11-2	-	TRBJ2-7	CASSLEGVSEQYF	TGTGCCAGCAGCTTAGAGGGAGTGAGCGAGCAGTACTTC
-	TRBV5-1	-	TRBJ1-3	CASSLQGYSGNTIYF	TGCGCCAGCAGCTTGCAGGGATACTCTGGAAACACCATATATTTT
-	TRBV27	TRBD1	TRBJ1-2	CASTSRGDRVRDGYTF	TGTGCCAGCACTTCACGGGGAGACAGGGTTAGGGATGGCTACACCTTC